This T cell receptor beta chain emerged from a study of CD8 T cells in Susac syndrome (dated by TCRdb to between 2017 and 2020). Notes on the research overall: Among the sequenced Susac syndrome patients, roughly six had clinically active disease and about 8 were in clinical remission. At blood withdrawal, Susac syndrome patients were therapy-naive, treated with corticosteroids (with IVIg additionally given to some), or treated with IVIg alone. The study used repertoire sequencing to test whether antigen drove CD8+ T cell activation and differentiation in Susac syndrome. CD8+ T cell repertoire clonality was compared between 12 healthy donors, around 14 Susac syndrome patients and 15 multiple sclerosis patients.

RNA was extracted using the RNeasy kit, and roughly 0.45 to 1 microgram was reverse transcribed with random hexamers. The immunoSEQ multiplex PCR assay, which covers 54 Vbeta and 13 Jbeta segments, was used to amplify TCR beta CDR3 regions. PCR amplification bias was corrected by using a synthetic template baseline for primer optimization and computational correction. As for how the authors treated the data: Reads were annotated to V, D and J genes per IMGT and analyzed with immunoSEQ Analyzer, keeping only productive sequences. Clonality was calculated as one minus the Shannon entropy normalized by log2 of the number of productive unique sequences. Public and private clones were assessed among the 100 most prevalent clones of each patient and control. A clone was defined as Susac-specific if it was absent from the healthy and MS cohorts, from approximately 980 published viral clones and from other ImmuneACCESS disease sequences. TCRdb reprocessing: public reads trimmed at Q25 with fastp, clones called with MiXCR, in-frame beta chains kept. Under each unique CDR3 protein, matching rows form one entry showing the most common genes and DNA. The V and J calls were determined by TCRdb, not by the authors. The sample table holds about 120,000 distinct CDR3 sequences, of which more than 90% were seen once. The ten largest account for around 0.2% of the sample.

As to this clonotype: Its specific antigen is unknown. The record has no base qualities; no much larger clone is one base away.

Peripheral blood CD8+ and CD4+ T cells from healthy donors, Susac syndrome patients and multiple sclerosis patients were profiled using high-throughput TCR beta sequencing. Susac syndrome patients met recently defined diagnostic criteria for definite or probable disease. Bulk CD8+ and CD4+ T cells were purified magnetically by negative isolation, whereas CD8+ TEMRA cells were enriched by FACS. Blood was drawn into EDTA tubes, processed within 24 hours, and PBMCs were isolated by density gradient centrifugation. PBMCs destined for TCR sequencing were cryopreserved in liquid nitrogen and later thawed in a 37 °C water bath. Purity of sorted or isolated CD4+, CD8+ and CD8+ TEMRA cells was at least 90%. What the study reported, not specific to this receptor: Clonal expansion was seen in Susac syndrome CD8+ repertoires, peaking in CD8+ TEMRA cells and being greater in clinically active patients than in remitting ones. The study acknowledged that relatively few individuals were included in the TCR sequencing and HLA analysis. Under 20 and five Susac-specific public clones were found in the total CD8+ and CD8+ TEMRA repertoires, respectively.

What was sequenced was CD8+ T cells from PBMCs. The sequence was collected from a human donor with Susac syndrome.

The DNA sequence is TGCAGTGCTAGAGTTGTAGCCGAGCAGTTCTTC. It codes for CSARVVAEQFF. The rearrangement joined TRBV20-1 to TRBJ2-1; confidence is insufficient to name the D gene. The junction shows trimming of 1 base on V and 10 bases on J, plus 8 bases between the germline ends. Including cysteine and phenylalanine, the CDR3 has 11 amino acids. This entry keeps only the CDR3 DNA: 33 bases, framed from base 1. CDR1 DFQATT and CDR2 SNEGSKA were looked up in the germline V gene (reference sequence).